Below are 12 T cell receptor beta chains sequenced from a single sample in a study of PD-L1 blockade in urothelial cancer. Sequencing used immunoSEQ multiplex PCR; TCRdb keeps in-frame clones, though not all of them. Among under 40,000 clones listed, 80% to 95% were seen once. The sequencing used PBMCs, collected around atezolizumab (anti-PD-L1) treatment. The receptors come from a man aged 65 to 85 with urothelial cancer.

This clone was counted a single time. The V call is TRBV10-2, the J call TRBJ2-3; 11 bases match TRBD2. V shed 4 bases, J shed 5 bases, and the junction held 5 bases outside the gene matches. Germline V gene sequence: CDR1 WSHSY, CDR2 SAAADI. The CDR3 totals 15 residues. Here the CDR3 reads CASSVLAGVVDTQYF. DNA for the CDR3: TGCGCCAGCAGTGTACTAGCGGGAGTTGTAGATACGCAGTATTTT.

The genes are TRBV7-2 and TRBJ2-5, with 8 bases identical to TRBD2. CDR3 length: 15 amino acids. Germline CDR1 reads SGHTA; CDR2 reads FQGNSA. The trim removed 6 bases at V and 1 base at J, leaving 7 bases unmatched. CDR3 residues: CASRGGGQLQETQYF. CDR3 DNA sequence: TGTGCCAGCAGGGGCGGGGGGCAGCTCCAAGAGACCCAGTACTTC.

V usage is TRBV7-8 and J usage is TRBJ1-5; D remains unclear. Between the trimmed V and J ends, which lost 2 bases and 8 bases, there was a span of 10 bases. Germline V gene sequence: CDR1 SGHVS, CDR2 FQNEAQ. There are 13 residues in the CDR3. The CDR3 loop is CASSLSWREPQHF. DNA for the CDR3: TGTGCCAGCAGCTTATCCTGGAGGGAGCCCCAGCATTTT.

The chain links TRBV9 to TRBJ2-3; 7 nucleotides agree with TRBD2. The V segment lost 4 bases and the J segment 2 bases; nucleotides outside the gene matches: 7. The CDR3 is made up of 15 amino acids. Per germline, CDR1 SGDLS and CDR2 YYNGEE. CDR3 sequence (DNA): TGTGCCAGCAGCCCCATGGGACTATCCACAGATACGCAGTATTTT. It codes for CASSPMGLSTDTQYF.

The chain couples TRBV14 to TRBJ2-3, with a tentative D call TRBD1 (5 bases). CDR1 and CDR2 from the germline V gene are SGHDN and FVKESK. This CDR3 spans 14 amino acids. Deletions cut 5 bases from V and 1 base from J, with 10 bases between. The CDR3 coding sequence is TGTGCCAGCAGCAGGGGTAGAGGCACAGATACGCAGTATTTT. Translating gives CASSRGRGTDTQYF.

This chain uses TRBV7-9 with TRBJ2-1, with TRBD1 matching over 10 bases. CDR3 size: 16 residues. Germline V lookup: CDR1 SEHNR, CDR2 FQNEAQ (reference sequence). Trimming cost V 2 bases and J 5 bases; bases outside gene matches: 6. The CDR3 here is CASSLPPDRGNNEQFF. In nucleotides, the CDR3 is TGTGCCAGCAGCTTACCTCCGGACAGGGGGAACAATGAGCAGTTCTTC.

The chain links TRBV6-5 to TRBJ2-1; D is possibly TRBD2 (6 bases). Deletions cut 6 bases from V and 0 bases from J, with 6 bases between. Germline CDR1 reads MNHEY; CDR2 reads SVGAGI. This CDR3 has 13 amino acids. The CDR3 nucleotides are TGTGCCAGCAGGACTAGCTCCTACAATGAGCAGTTCTTC. Residues: CASRTSSYNEQFF.

The V call is TRBV5-1, the J call TRBJ2-3; D is unclear. CDR1 and CDR2 (germline): SGHRS, YFSETQ. CDR3 length: 14 amino acids. V was shortened by 0 bases and J by 4 bases, with 9 bases between the two germline ends. CDR3 nucleotides: TGCGCCAGCAGCTTGGCCCTTTCCCCAGATACGCAGTATTTT. Protein sequence: CASSLALSPDTQYF.

This clone was observed a few times. This sequence joins TRBV6-6 and TRBJ2-7, with 8 bases matching TRBD2. Looked up from germline, CDR1 is MNHNY and CDR2 is SVGAGI (reference sequence). Trimming took 5 bases from V and 2 from J; bases not matched to a gene: 2. The CDR3 loop spans 13 amino acids. The CDR3 DNA reads as TGTGCCAGCAGTAAGACTAGCGCCTACGAGCAGTACTTC. Its translation: CASSKTSAYEQYF.

This chain joins TRBV2 and TRBJ2-7, with 10 bases aligning to TRBD1. V was clipped by 8 bases and J by 4 bases; unmatched bases: 8. In germline, CDR1 is SNHLY, CDR2 FYNNEI. This CDR3 has 14 amino acids. CDR3 bases: TGTGCCAGCCGGGTCGGGACAGGGGCTTACGAGCAGTACTTC. Protein sequence: CASRVGTGAYEQYF.

The V gene is TRBV10-3, the J gene TRBJ2-6; 8 bases are shared with TRBD1. J gave up 3 bases and V 10 bases, and 5 bases lay outside the gene matches. CDR3 length equals 14 residues. Germline CDR1 is ENHRY and CDR2 is SYGVKD. Written as DNA, the CDR3 is TGTGCCACGAGACAGGGGAATGGGGCCAACGTCCTGACTTTC. This gives the protein CATRQGNGANVLTF.

J is TRBJ2-1 and V is TRBV13; 10 bases map to TRBD1. The V segment lost 3 bases and the J segment 9 bases; nucleotides outside the gene matches: 8. Germline CDR1 PRHDT, CDR2 FYEKMQ (reference sequence). This CDR3 comprises 15 residues. The CDR3 bases are TGTGCCAGCAGCTTGGGGACAGGGGTTTGGGGTGAGCAGTTCTTC. Protein sequence: CASSLGTGVWGEQFF.